This T cell receptor beta chain was profiled in a study of T-cell memory formation after mild COVID-19. This CDR3 has 14 residues. Trimming at V came to 4 bases and at J to 4 bases, leaving 4 bases not matched to a gene. CDR1 is LGHDT, CDR2 YNNKEL, per germline (reference sequence). TCRdb re-called the 5' RACE reads through MiXCR, storing one row per CDR3 protein. The table includes approximately 190,000 distinct CDR3 sequences, roughly 18% detected once. This receptor was taken from an adult woman who had mild COVID-19 (a few samples of this study predate the infection). Cell type and time point are not known. Sequenced: PBMCs or a T cell subset sorted from them (not recorded which). The chain employs TRBV3-1 and TRBJ2-5, with 9 bases fitting TRBD1. The CDR3 reads CASSRQGGGETQYF. The CDR3 DNA follows: TGTGCCAGCAGCCGACAGGGGGGTGGAGAGACCCAGTACTTC.